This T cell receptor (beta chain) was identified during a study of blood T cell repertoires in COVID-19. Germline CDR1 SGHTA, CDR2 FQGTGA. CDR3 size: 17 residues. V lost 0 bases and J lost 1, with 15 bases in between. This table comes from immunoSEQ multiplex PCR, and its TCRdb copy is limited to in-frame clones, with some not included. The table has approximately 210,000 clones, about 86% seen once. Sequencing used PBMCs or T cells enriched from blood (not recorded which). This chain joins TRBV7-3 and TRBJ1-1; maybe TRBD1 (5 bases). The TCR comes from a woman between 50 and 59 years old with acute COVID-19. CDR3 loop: CASSLTGPGQRNTEAFF. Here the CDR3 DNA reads TGTGCCAGCAGCTTAACGGGTCCAGGGCAACGGAACACTGAAGCTTTCTTT. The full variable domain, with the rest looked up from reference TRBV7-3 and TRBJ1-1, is GAGVSQTPSNKVTEKGKYVELRCDPISGHTALYWYRQSLGQGPEFLIYFQGTGAADDSGLPNDRFFAVRPEGSVSTLKIQRTERGDSAVYLCASSLTGPGQRNTEAFFGQGTRLTVV.